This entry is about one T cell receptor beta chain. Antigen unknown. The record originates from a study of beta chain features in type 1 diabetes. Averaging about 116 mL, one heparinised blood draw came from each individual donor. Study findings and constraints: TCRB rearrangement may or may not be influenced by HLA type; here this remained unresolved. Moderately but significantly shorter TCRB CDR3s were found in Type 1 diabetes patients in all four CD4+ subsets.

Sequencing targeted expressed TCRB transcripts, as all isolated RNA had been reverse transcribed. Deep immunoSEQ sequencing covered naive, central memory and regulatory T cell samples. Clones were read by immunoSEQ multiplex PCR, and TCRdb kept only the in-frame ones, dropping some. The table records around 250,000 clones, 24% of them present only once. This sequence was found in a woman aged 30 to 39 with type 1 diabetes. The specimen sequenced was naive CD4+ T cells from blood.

The CDR3 here is CASSKRGGNTEAFF. The CDR3 region has the DNA TGTGCCAGCAGTAAAAGGGGGGGGAACACTGAAGCTTTCTTT. The chain carries TRBV27 and TRBJ1-1, with TRBD1 as a possible D gene (6 bases). V was cut by 5 bases and J by 1 base, with 11 bases left in between. Germline values: CDR1 MNHEY, CDR2 SMNVEV (reference sequence). The CDR3 runs 14 residues.